The source of this T cell receptor (beta chain) is a study of blood T cell repertoires in COVID-19. Study context: Samples of COVID-19 (acute and convalescent) were obtained from the United States, Italy and Spain. PBMCs, B-cell-depleted T cells, or T cells were the source of the cDNA or gDNA that made up the material.

Only in-frame clones appear in the TCRdb table, and some are missing; sequencing was by immunoSEQ multiplex PCR. The data contain approximately 310,000 clones, approximately 83% of them singletons. Germline loops: CDR1 SGHNT, CDR2 YYREEE (reference sequence). This CDR3 region has 14 residues. The V segment lost 3 bases and the J segment 1 base; nucleotides outside the gene matches: 3. V and J are TRBV5-4 and TRBJ1-1, with 7 bases aligning to TRBD1. The sequencing sample was made of PBMCs or T cells enriched from blood (not recorded which). This clonotype was sampled from a man aged 25-40 years who had recovered from COVID-19. In DNA form, the CDR3 reads TGTGCCAGCAGCTCGGGACAGAGGAACACTGAAGCTTTCTTT. It specifies CASSSGQRNTEAFF.